Each of the 4 T cell receptor beta chains below was sequenced from the same sample in a study of CD8 T cells in ankylosing spondylitis (TCRdb year 2017). The library was built by means of 5' RACE. The sample was run on an Illumina HiSeq 2500. The public reads were reprocessed in TCRdb via fastp at Q25 and MiXCR, keeping in-frame beta chains. Rows are combined by CDR3 protein, so each entry shows the most common genes and DNA. This sample has about 170,000 distinct CDR3 sequences in its table, and about 16% of those were observed once. Around 7.6% of the sample rests with the top ten. Input material: blood, either unsorted or a sorted T cell fraction (not recorded which). These receptors all come from a male donor with ankylosing spondylitis or in good health (not recorded which).

This chain joins TRBV27 and TRBJ2-1, with TRBD2 matching 15 bases. The CDR3 is 16 residues long. Germline V lookup: CDR1 MNHEY, CDR2 SMNVEV (reference sequence). The V gene end was trimmed by 6 bases and the J gene end by 3 bases; junction bases not matched to a gene: 3. CDR3 sequence: CASRGLAGGDYNEQFF. The CDR3 coding sequence is TGTGCCAGCAGGGGACTAGCGGGAGGTGACTACAATGAGCAGTTCTTC.

As for this clonotype: Being one base from a much bigger clone, this may be a read error. The chain recombines TRBV20-1 with TRBJ2-1, with TRBD2 matching over 8 bases. Germline-derived CDR1 and CDR2 are DFQATT and SNEGSKA (reference sequence). The CDR3 runs 14 residues. The trim removed 3 bases at V and 2 bases at J, leaving 3 bases unmatched. DNA of the CDR3: TGCAGTGCTAGCGGGAGGGTAACCTACAATGAGCAGTTCTTC. It is translated as CSASGRVTYNEQFF.

The rearrangement joins TRBV29-1 to TRBJ2-2; TRBD2 aligns across 9 bases. V was pared by 6 bases and J by 4 bases, with 9 bases of the junction left unmatched. CDR3 length: 15 residues. Germline V gives CDR1 SQVTM, CDR2 ANQGSEA. In nucleotides, the CDR3 is TGCAGCGTGGGTAGCGGGAGTGGGGCCACCGGGGAGCTGTTTTTT. It yields the protein CSVGSGSGATGELFF.

The table lists this clonotype with a few counts. This chain joins TRBV29-1 and TRBJ2-3; D not resolved. This CDR3 is 12 amino acids long. Germline V gene data show CDR1 as SQVTM and CDR2 as ANQGSEA. Trimming stripped 8 bases from V and 1 base from J, with 10 bases between. In nucleotides, the CDR3 is TGCAGCTTGAGGATCGGCACAGATACGCAGTATTTT. Translation gives CSLRIGTDTQYF.